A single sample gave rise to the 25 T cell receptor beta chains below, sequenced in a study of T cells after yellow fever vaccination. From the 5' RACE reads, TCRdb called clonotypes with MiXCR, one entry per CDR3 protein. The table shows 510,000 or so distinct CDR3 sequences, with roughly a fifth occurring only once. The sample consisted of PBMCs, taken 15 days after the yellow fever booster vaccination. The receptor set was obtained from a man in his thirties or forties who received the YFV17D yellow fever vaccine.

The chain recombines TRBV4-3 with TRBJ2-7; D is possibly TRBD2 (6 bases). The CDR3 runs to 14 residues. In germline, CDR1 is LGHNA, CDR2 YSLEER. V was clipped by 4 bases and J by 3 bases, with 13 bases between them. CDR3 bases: TGCGCCAGCAGCCGGGAGACTAGTCTCTACGAGCAGTACTTC. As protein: CASSRETSLYEQYF.

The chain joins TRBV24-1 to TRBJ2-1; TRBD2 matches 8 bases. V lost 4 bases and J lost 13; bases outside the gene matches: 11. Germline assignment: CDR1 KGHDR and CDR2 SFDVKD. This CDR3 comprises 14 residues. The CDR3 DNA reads TGTGCCACCAGTGACTCACGGGGGGGGCCCGACCAGTTCTTC. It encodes CATSDSRGGPDQFF.

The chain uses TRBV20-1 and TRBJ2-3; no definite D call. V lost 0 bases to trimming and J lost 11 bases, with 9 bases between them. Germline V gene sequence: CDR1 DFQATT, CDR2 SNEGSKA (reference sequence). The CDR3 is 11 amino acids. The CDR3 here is CSARDSPGQYF. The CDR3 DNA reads TGCAGTGCTAGAGATTCCCCCGGGCAGTATTTT.

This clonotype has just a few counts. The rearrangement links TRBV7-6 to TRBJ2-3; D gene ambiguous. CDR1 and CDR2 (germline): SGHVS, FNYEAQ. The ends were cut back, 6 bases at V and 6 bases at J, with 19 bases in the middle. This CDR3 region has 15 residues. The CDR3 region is CASRSNSGTRDTQYF. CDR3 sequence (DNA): TGTGCCAGCAGATCAAATTCTGGCACCCGGGATACGCAGTATTTT.

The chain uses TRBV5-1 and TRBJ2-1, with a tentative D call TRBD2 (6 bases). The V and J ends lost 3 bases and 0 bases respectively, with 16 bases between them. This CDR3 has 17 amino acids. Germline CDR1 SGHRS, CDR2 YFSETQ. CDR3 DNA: TGCGCCAGCAGCTCCGGGGGAATGGTGAGCTCCTACAATGAGCAGTTCTTC. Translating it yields CASSSGGMVSSYNEQFF.

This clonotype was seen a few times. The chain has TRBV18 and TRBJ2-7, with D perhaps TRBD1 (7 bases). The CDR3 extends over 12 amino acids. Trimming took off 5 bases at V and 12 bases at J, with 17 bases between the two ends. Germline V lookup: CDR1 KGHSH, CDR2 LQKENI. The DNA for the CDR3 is TGTGCCAGCTCATCGGAGGGGGCGAGGCTGTACTTC. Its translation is CASSSEGARLYF.

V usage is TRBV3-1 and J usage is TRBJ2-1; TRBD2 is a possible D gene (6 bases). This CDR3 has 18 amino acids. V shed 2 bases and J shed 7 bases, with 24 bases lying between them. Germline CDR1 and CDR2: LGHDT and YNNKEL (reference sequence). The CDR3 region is CASSQRSSGYRGRNEQFF. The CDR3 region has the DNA TGTGCCAGCAGCCAACGTTCAAGCGGGTATAGAGGGCGGAATGAGCAGTTCTTC.

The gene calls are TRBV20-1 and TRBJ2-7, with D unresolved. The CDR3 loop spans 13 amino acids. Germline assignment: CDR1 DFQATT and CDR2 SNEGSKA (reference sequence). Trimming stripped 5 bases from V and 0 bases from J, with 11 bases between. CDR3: CSAQSPSSYEQYF. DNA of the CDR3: TGCAGTGCTCAGTCCCCCAGCTCCTACGAGCAGTACTTC.

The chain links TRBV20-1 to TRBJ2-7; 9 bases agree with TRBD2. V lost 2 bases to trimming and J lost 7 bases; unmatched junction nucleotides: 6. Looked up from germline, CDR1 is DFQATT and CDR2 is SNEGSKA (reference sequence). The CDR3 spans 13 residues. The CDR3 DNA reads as TGCAGTGCTAGACTGCGGGAGGGAGGGGAGCAGTACTTC. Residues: CSARLREGGEQYF.

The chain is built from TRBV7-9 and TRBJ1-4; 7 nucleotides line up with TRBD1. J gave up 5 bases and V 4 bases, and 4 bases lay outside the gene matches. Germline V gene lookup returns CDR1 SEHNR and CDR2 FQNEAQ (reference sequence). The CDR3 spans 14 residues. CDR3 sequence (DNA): TGTGCCAGCAGCTCAGAGACAGGGAATGAAAAACTGTTTTTT. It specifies CASSSETGNEKLFF.

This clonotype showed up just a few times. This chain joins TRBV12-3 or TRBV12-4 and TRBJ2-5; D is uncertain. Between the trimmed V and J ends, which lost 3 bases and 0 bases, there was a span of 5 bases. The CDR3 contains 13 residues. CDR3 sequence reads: CASSFTDQETQYF. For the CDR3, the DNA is TGTGCCAGCAGTTTTACAGACCAAGAGACCCAGTACTTC.

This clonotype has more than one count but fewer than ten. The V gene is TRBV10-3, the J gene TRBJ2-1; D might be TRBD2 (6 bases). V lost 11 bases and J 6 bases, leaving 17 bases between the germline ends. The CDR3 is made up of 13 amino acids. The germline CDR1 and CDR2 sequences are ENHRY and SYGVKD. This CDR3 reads CAAGSLNSNEQFF. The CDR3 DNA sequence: TGTGCCGCCGGGAGCTTGAATTCCAATGAGCAGTTCTTC.

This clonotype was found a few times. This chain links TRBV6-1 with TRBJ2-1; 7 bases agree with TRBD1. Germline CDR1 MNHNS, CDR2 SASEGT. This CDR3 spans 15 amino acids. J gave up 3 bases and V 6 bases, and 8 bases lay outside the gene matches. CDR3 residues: CASRLTGDDYNEQFF. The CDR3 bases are TGTGCCAGCAGACTCACAGGGGATGACTACAATGAGCAGTTCTTC.

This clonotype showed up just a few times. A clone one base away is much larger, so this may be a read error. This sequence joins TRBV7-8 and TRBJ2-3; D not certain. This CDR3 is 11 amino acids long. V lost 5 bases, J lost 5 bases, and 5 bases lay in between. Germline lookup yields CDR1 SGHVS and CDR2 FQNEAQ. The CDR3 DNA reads TGTGCCAGCAGCCCCATAGATACGCAGTATTTT. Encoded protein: CASSPIDTQYF.

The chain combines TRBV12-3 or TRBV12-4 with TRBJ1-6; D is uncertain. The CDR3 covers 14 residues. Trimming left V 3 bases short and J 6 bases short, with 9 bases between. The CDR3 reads CASSFSGFNSPLHF. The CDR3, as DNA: TGTGCCAGCAGTTTCTCCGGGTTTAATTCACCCCTCCACTTT.

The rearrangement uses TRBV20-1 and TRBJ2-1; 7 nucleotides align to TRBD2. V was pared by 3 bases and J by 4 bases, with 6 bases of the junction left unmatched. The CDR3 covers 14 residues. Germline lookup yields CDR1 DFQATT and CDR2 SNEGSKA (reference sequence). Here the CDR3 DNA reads TGCAGTGCTAGGGCGGGGGAGAGGTACAATGAGCAGTTCTTC. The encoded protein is CSARAGERYNEQFF.

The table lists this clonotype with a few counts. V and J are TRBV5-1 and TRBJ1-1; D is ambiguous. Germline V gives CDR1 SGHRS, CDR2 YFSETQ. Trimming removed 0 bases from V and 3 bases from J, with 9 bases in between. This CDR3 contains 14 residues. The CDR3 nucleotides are TGCGCCAGCAGCTTGGAGAGTGTTGACACTGAAGCTTTCTTT. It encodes CASSLESVDTEAFF.

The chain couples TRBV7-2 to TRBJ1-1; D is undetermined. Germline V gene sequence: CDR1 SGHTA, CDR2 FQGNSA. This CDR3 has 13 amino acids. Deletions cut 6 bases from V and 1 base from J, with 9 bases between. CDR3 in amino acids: CASRTKPNTEAFF. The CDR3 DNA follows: TGTGCCAGCAGAACAAAGCCGAACACTGAAGCTTTCTTT. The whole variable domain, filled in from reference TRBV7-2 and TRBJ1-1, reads GAGVSQSPSNKVTEKGKDVELRCDPISGHTALYWYRQSLGQGLEFLIYFQGNSAPDKSGLPSDRFSAERTGGSVSTLTIQRTQQEDSAVYLCASRTKPNTEAFFGQGTRLTVV.

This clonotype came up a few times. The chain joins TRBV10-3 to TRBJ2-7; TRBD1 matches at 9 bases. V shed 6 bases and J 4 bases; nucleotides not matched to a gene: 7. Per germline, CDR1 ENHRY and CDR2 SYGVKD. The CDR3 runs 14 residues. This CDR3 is CAIRMTGGPYEQYF. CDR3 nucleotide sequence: TGTGCCATCAGAATGACAGGGGGACCGTACGAGCAGTACTTC.

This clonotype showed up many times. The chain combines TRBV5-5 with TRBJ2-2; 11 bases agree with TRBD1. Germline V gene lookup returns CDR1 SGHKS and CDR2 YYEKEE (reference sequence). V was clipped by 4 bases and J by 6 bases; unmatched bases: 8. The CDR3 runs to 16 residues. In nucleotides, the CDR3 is TGTGCCAGCAGCCTGACGGGACAGGGGGTGGCCGGGGAGCTGTTTTTT. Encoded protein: CASSLTGQGVAGELFF.

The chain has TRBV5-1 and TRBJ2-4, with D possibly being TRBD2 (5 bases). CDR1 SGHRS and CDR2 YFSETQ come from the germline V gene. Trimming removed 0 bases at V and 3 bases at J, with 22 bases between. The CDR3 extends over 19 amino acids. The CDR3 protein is CASSLDVARATPSKNIQYF. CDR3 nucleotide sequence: TGCGCCAGCAGCTTGGATGTTGCGCGGGCGACCCCTAGCAAAAACATTCAGTACTTC.

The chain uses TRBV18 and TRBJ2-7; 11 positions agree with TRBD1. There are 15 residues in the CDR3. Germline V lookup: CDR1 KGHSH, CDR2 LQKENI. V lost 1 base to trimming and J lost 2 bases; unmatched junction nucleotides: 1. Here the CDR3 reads CASSPQGQGAYEQYF. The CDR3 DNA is TGTGCCAGCTCACCACAGGGACAGGGGGCCTACGAGCAGTACTTC. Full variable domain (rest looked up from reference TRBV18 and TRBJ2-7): NAGVMQNPRHLVRRRGQEARLRCSPMKGHSHVYWYRQLPEEGLKFMVYLQKENIIDESGMPKERFSAEFPKEGPSILRIQQVVRGDSAAYFCASSPQGQGAYEQYFGPGTRLTVT.

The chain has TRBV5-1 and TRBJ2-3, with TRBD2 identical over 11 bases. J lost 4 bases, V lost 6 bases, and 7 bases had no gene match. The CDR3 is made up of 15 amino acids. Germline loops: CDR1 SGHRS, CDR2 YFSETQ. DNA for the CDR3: TGCGCCAGCACAACCGGGACTAGCGGCCCAGATACGCAGTATTTT. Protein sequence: CASTTGTSGPDTQYF.

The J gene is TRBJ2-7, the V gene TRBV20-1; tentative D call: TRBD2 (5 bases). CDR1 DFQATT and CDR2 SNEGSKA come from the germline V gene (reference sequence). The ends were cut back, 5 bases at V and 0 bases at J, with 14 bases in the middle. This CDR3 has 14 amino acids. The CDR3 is CSAGAGEFSYEQYF. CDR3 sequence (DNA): TGCAGTGCTGGCGCCGGGGAGTTCTCCTACGAGCAGTACTTC.

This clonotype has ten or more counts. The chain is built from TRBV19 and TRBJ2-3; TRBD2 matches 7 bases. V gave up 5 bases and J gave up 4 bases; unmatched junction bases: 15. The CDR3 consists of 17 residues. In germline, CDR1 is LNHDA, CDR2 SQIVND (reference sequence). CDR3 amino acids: CASSQLWTRDSPDTQYF. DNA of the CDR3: TGTGCCAGTAGTCAACTTTGGACTAGGGATTCCCCAGATACGCAGTATTTT.